This is a list of T cell receptor beta chains from one sample in a study of blood T cell repertoires in COVID-19. Sequencing was performed with immunoSEQ multiplex PCR; in TCRdb, only in-frame clones are kept and a portion is missing. The sample lists some 270,000 clones, roughly 86% occurring once. The sequenced sample was peripheral blood. The receptor source for this set is a woman older than 75 with COVID-19, enrolled during active disease. The CDR3 runs from the conserved cysteine through the conserved F or W. The D gene is left open where the match is weak. The size field is filled for only some rows; it gives once, few, many or a size class.

>TRBV7-2|.|TRBD2|TRBJ2-3
TGTGCCAGCAGCCCAACTAGCGGGGGGGGAGCTAGCACAGATACGCAGTATTTT
CASSPTSGGGASTDTQYF
>TRBV30|.|.|TRBJ1-3
TGTGCCTGGAGTGTAAAGGGGTCTGGAAACACCATATATTTT
CAWSVKGSGNTIYF
>TRBV2|once|.|TRBJ1-2
TGTGCCAGCAGTCCGGCCCGGGACTATGGCTACACCTTC
CASSPARDYGYTF
>TRBV7-2|.|.|TRBJ2-1
TGTGCCAGCAGCCTCTCATGGGGAGGACCCTACAATGAGCAGTTCTTC
CASSLSWGGPYNEQFF
>TRBV4-2|few|TRBD1|TRBJ1-5
TGTGCCAGCAGCCAAGAGGGACAGAATAGCAATCAGCCCCAGCATTTT
CASSQEGQNSNQPQHF
>TRBV4-3|once|TRBD1|TRBJ1-6
TGCGCCAGCAGCCAAGTGGCAGGGGGCGGCTCACCCCTCCACTTT
CASSQVAGGGSPLHF
>TRBV28|.|TRBD2|TRBJ2-3
TGTGCCAGCAGTCTAGCGGGGCCTAGCACAGATACGCAGTATTTT
CASSLAGPSTDTQYF
>TRBV28|.|TRBD1|TRBJ1-5
TGTGCCAGCAGTTCGTGGGACAGTGGTCAGCCCCAGCATTTT
CASSSWDSGQPQHF
>TRBV6-1|.|TRBD2|TRBJ2-1
TGTGCCAGCAGTGAAGTTTTAGCGGGGGGCTCCTACAATGAGCAGTTCTTC
CASSEVLAGGSYNEQFF
>TRBV27|once|TRBD2|TRBJ2-3
TGTGCCAGCAGTTCAGCGGGGGGCCGAAATAGGCGTTTTAGCACAGATACGCAGTATTTT
CASSSAGGRNRRFSTDTQYF
>TRBV7-2|.|.|TRBJ1-1
TGTGCCAGCACCGCCCAGATGAACACTGAAGCTTTCTTT
CASTAQMNTEAFF
>TRBV28|once|.|TRBJ1-2
TGTGCCAGCAGTTTACAACAGGGCGTGAGTTATGGCTACACCTTC
CASSLQQGVSYGYTF
>TRBV27|few|TRBD1|TRBJ1-2
TGTGCCAGCAGTTCTCCGGGACAGGGTACCTATGGCTACACCTTC
CASSSPGQGTYGYTF
>TRBV27|.|.|TRBJ1-1
TGTGCCAGTACACAGGGTCTGAACACTGAAGCTTTCTTT
CASTQGLNTEAFF
>TRBV29-1|once|TRBD1|TRBJ1-2
TGCAGCTCGACCGGGACAGGGGATGGCTACACCTTC
CSSTGTGDGYTF
>TRBV28|.|TRBD1|TRBJ2-3
TGTGCCAGCAGTTTAAGACAGGGGCGCGTCACAGATACGCAGTATTTT
CASSLRQGRVTDTQYF
>TRBV2|.|.|TRBJ1-1
TGTGCCAGCAGTGAGCGGACAGTTTACACTGAAGCTTTCTTT
CASSERTVYTEAFF
>TRBV3-1/TRBV3-2|.|.|TRBJ1-1
TGTGCCAGCAGCCAAGACTTGAGTGAAGCTTTCTTT
CASSQDLSEAFF
>TRBV5-1|.|.|TRBJ2-2
TGCGCCAGCAGCTCGGCAGGGGCGAACACCGGGGAGCTGTTTTTT
CASSSAGANTGELFF
>TRBV7-9|.|.|TRBJ1-1
TGTGCCAGCAGCTCTCCGGCGGGGGGCTGGGACCCTGAAGCTTTCTTT
CASSSPAGGWDPEAFF
>TRBV6-8|.|.|TRBJ1-4
TGTGCCAGCAGTGAGGCACCGGGGAAGCCCAATGAAAAACTGTTTTTT
CASSEAPGKPNEKLFF
>TRBV5-1|.|TRBD1|TRBJ1-2
TGCGCCAGCAGCGTAACAGGGGCAGCTAACTATGGCTACACCTTC
CASSVTGAANYGYTF
>TRBV28|.|TRBD1|TRBJ1-1
TGTGCCAGCAGCCGGACAGGGGGAATGAACACTGAAGCTTTCTTT
CASSRTGGMNTEAFF
>TRBV4-1|.|.|TRBJ1-2
TGCGCCAGCAGCTCAACCGAGACAGCCTTTGGCTACACCTTC
CASSSTETAFGYTF
>TRBV10-3|.|.|TRBJ2-5
TGTGCCATCAGTGTAGGGACAAAGCAAGAGACCCAGTACTTC
CAISVGTKQETQYF
>TRBV3-1/TRBV3-2|.|TRBD1|TRBJ1-2
TGTGCCAGCAGCCAAGTGCGGGACAGCCCTTTACCTAACTATGGCTACACCTTC
CASSQVRDSPLPNYGYTF
>TRBV6-7|once|.|TRBJ1-2
TGTGCCAGCAGCCCTATGGTTACTAACTATGGCTACACCTTC
CASSPMVTNYGYTF
>TRBV5-1|.|.|TRBJ2-7
TGCGCCAGCAGCGGCGGGGCAACCTACGAGCAGTACTTC
CASSGGATYEQYF
>TRBV6-5|.|.|TRBJ1-5
TGTGCCAGCAGTTACTCGGGCAAGGGCAATCAGCCCCAGCATTTT
CASSYSGKGNQPQHF
>TRBV5-1|.|TRBD2|TRBJ2-3
TGCGCCAGCAGCTTGCCCTCTCTAGCGGGGAGCACAGATACGCAGTATTTT
CASSLPSLAGSTDTQYF
>TRBV5-1|.|TRBD2|TRBJ2-3
TGCGCCAGCAGTCTCAGCGGGGGGGCCGAAGATACGCAGTATTTT
CASSLSGGAEDTQYF
>TRBV2|.|.|TRBJ1-4
TGTGCCAGCAGTCCGGGAGCGGGCCCCGGTGAAAAACTGTTTTTT
CASSPGAGPGEKLFF
>TRBV10-1|.|.|TRBJ1-4
TGCGCCAGCAGCCCCTACTGGGGGAGGGCAGATGAAAAACTGTTTTTT
CASSPYWGRADEKLFF
>TRBV24-1|.|TRBD1|TRBJ1-4
TGTGCCACCAGTGCCTCGGACAGGGGAAGGGAAAAACTGTTTTTT
CATSASDRGREKLFF
>TRBV11-3|.|.|TRBJ2-7
TGTGCCAGCAGCTCCAGGGGTGTGGACGAGCAGTACTTC
CASSSRGVDEQYF
>TRBV5-5|.|TRBD1|TRBJ1-4
TGTGCCAGCAGCGACCCGGGGCGGAACAGGGGAGGAGAAAAACTGTTTTTT
CASSDPGRNRGGEKLFF
>TRBV5-1|.|.|TRBJ1-5
TGCGCCAGCAGCTTCCTGCAGGGGCCGAATCAGCCCCAGCATTTT
CASSFLQGPNQPQHF
>TRBV25-1|.|.|TRBJ2-1
TGTGCCAGCATGCTGACAGACTCTTTCTACAATGAGCAGTTCTTC
CASMLTDSFYNEQFF
>TRBV6-1|.|.|TRBJ1-4
TGTGCCAGCAGTGAAGTTGACAGAGTACAACTGTTTTTT
CASSEVDRVQLFF
>TRBV6-5|.|TRBD1|TRBJ1-5
TGTGCCAGCAGGATAACAGGGGGTAGCAATCAGCCCCAGCATTTT
CASRITGGSNQPQHF
>TRBV19|.|TRBD1|TRBJ1-5
TGTGCCAGTAGTGGAGGGACAGGGGGCGTTCAGCCCCAGCATTTT
CASSGGTGGVQPQHF
>TRBV19|.|.|TRBJ1-6
TGTGCCAGTAGTATCGGTGTCAATTCACCCCTCCACTTT
CASSIGVNSPLHF
>TRBV6-4|once|.|TRBJ2-2
TGTGCCAGCTCACAGGTACCTCACACCGGGGAGCTGTTTTTT
CASSQVPHTGELFF
>TRBV5-4|.|TRBD1|TRBJ1-2
TGTGCCAGCAGTCGAGGGGGCAGCTATGGCTACACCTTC
CASSRGGSYGYTF
>TRBV15|few|.|TRBJ1-1
TGTGCCACCAGCAGAGAAGGGGGGAGGGGGAACACTGAAGCTTTCTTT
CATSREGGRGNTEAFF
>TRBV6-5|.|.|TRBJ2-2
TGTGCCAGCAGTCGCACTAGCTCCGGGGAGCTGTTTTTT
CASSRTSSGELFF
>TRBV7-2|few|TRBD2|TRBJ2-1
TGTGCCAGCACCCTCACGGGGGGGGGCAGCTCCTACAATGAGCAGTTCTTC
CASTLTGGGSSYNEQFF
>TRBV7-8|.|.|TRBJ1-1
TGTGCCAGCAGCTCCCAGGGAAGAAGTACTGAAGCTTTCTTT
CASSSQGRSTEAFF
>TRBV5-1|.|.|TRBJ1-5
TGCGCCAGCATGACAGCCCCGAATCAGCCCCAGCATTTT
CASMTAPNQPQHF
>TRBV30|.|.|TRBJ1-2
TGTGCCTGGAGGGAAAACGGGGGGGCGGACTATGGCTACACCTTC
CAWRENGGADYGYTF
>TRBV7-2|.|.|TRBJ2-5
TGTGCCAGCAGCCCTAACCGGGAGCCACGGACCCAGTACTTC
CASSPNREPRTQYF
>TRBV2|once|TRBD1|TRBJ1-1
TGTGCCAGCAGCCTCGCGACAGGGATTGGCACTGAAGCTTTCTTT
CASSLATGIGTEAFF
>TRBV5-4|.|.|TRBJ2-3
TGTGCCAGCAGCTTGAGGGGGTTAAGCACAGATACGCAGTATTTT
CASSLRGLSTDTQYF